These 20 T cell receptor beta chains came from one sample sequenced in a study of T cells after yellow fever vaccination. TCRdb itself ran the 5' RACE reads through MiXCR, one entry per CDR3 protein. The sample yields 300,000 to 400,000 distinct CDR3 sequences, 8.7% seen once. The sample consisted of PBMCs, taken on the day of the first yellow fever vaccination. The receptors were gathered from a young man who received the YFV17D yellow fever vaccine.

This clonotype showed up many times. The chain joins TRBV4-3 to TRBJ2-6; no definite D call. The CDR3 loop spans 15 amino acids. V gave up 2 bases and J gave up 0 bases, with 5 bases separating them. Germline lookup yields CDR1 LGHNA and CDR2 YSLEER. CDR3 DNA: TGCGCCAGCAGCCAACAAAGCTCTGGGGCCAACGTCCTGACTTTC. Protein sequence: CASSQQSSGANVLTF.

The chain joins TRBV2 to TRBJ2-1; D unclear. The CDR3 is made up of 14 amino acids. The V and J ends lost 3 bases and 5 bases respectively, with 11 bases between them. Germline V gene sequence: CDR1 SNHLY, CDR2 FYNNEI. CDR3 sequence: CASSDRRLDNEQFF. The CDR3 bases are TGTGCCAGCAGTGACAGGCGGCTCGACAATGAGCAGTTCTTC.

The sample holds a few counts of this clonotype. The V gene is TRBV7-2, the J gene TRBJ1-2; TRBD1 agrees at 7 bases. After removal of 2 bases from V and 2 bases from J, the junction contained 5 bases not matched to a gene. This CDR3 contains 15 residues. Per germline, CDR1 SGHTA and CDR2 FQGNSA. The CDR3 loop is CASSLFQGENYGYTF. For the CDR3, the DNA is TGTGCCAGCAGCTTATTCCAGGGGGAGAACTATGGCTACACCTTC. Supplemented by reference TRBV7-2 and TRBJ1-2, the full variable domain reads GAGVSQSPSNKVTEKGKDVELRCDPISGHTALYWYRQSLGQGLEFLIYFQGNSAPDKSGLPSDRFSAERTGGSVSTLTIQRTQQEDSAVYLCASSLFQGENYGYTFGSGTRLTVV.

This clonotype was counted between two and nine times. This chain uses TRBV6-4 with TRBJ1-2; the match to TRBD1 covers 10 bases. There are 13 residues in the CDR3. The V and J ends lost 2 bases and 8 bases, in that order; junction bases with no gene match: 2. Per the germline V gene, CDR1 is MRHNA and CDR2 is SNTAGT. The CDR3 spells CASSDPTGGGYTF. The CDR3 DNA is TGTGCCAGCAGTGACCCGACAGGGGGCGGCTACACCTTC.

This clonotype was seen ten or more times. V and J are TRBV9 and TRBJ1-5; D is possibly TRBD1 (5 bases). CDR1 and CDR2 (germline): SGDLS, YYNGEE. V was pared by 4 bases and J by 3 bases, with 8 bases between. The CDR3 sequence is 13 residues long. CDR3 in DNA: TGTGCCAGCAGCTTTGGACACAATCAGCCCCAGCATTTT. This codes for CASSFGHNQPQHF. The whole variable domain, remainder taken from reference TRBV9 and TRBJ1-5, is DSGVTQTPKHLITATGQRVTLRCSPRSGDLSVYWYQQSLDQGLQFLIQYYNGEERAKGNILERFSAQQFPDLHSELNLSSLELGDSALYFCASSFGHNQPQHFGDGTRLSIL.

The V and J genes are TRBV20-1 and TRBJ2-7; 8 nucleotides agree with TRBD1. CDR1 and CDR2 from the germline V gene are DFQATT and SNEGSKA (reference sequence). V dropped 4 bases and J dropped 5; count of bases not matched to a gene: 10. The CDR3 consists of 14 residues. The CDR3 region has the DNA TGCAGTGCTACAGGACAGGGAAAGGTCGACGAGCAGTACTTC. Translated, it gives CSATGQGKVDEQYF.

This clonotype was seen ten or more times. This chain links TRBV24-1 with TRBJ2-3; no clear D. V was clipped by 3 bases and J by 6 bases, with 9 bases between them. In germline, CDR1 is KGHDR, CDR2 SFDVKD. CDR3 size: 13 residues. The CDR3: CATSDGYADTQYF. DNA for the CDR3: TGTGCCACCAGTGATGGTTACGCGGATACGCAGTATTTT.

The genes are TRBV29-1 and TRBJ1-3, with 9 bases lining up with TRBD1. Germline V gives CDR1 SQVTM, CDR2 ANQGSEA. V was pared by 7 bases and J by 0 bases, with 4 bases of the junction left unmatched. This CDR3 is 14 amino acids long. In DNA, the CDR3 is TGCAGCGCTGAGGACAGGGGCTCTGGAAACACCATATATTTT. Amino acid sequence: CSAEDRGSGNTIYF.

The gene calls are TRBV7-8 and TRBJ1-6, with a tentative D call TRBD1 (6 bases). V was clipped by 1 base and J by 9 bases, with 10 bases between them. CDR1 and CDR2 (germline): SGHVS, FQNEAQ. The CDR3 is made up of 14 amino acids. The CDR3 reads CASSLEEGGSPLHF. DNA of the CDR3: TGTGCCAGCAGCTTAGAAGAGGGGGGTTCACCCCTCCACTTT.

The chain links TRBV7-2 to TRBJ2-3; 8 bases match TRBD2. Germline V gives CDR1 SGHTA, CDR2 FQGNSA. The ends lost 5 bases at V and 2 bases at J; junction bases unmatched: 9. There are 16 residues in the CDR3. CDR3 loop: CASSGTAGVLTDTQYF. CDR3 bases: TGTGCCAGCAGCGGAACAGCGGGGGTCCTCACAGATACGCAGTATTTT.

J is TRBJ1-5 and V is TRBV7-2, with D possibly matching TRBD1 (5 bases). CDR3 length: 14 residues. V was pared by 2 bases and J by 4 bases, with 9 bases between. Germline CDR1 and CDR2: SGHTA and FQGNSA. CDR3 protein: CASSLWRGNQPQHF. As DNA, the CDR3 is TGTGCCAGCAGCTTATGGAGGGGTAATCAGCCCCAGCATTTT.

This clonotype has more than one count but fewer than ten. This chain uses TRBV5-6 with TRBJ1-5; no clear D. The CDR3 has 15 residues. The V gene's germline CDR1 is SGHDT and CDR2 YYEEEE. Between the trimmed V and J ends, which lost 3 bases and 6 bases, there was a span of 16 bases. The CDR3 is CASSSTSGVGQPQHF. The CDR3 nucleotides read TGTGCCAGCAGCTCCACCTCTGGGGTCGGTCAGCCCCAGCATTTT.

A single count supports this clonotype. This chain joins TRBV29-1 and TRBJ2-1; 12 bases are a match to TRBD2. Germline V lookup: CDR1 SQVTM, CDR2 ANQGSEA. J lost 4 bases, V lost 6 bases, and 1 base had no gene match. The CDR3 has 13 amino acids. The CDR3 bases are TGCAGCGTACTAGCGGGAGGATACAATGAGCAGTTCTTC. This gives the protein CSVLAGGYNEQFF.

Ten or more counts support this clonotype. This rearrangement joins TRBV11-2 to TRBJ2-4; D might be TRBD1 or TRBD2, each matching 5 bases. The CDR3 spans 17 residues. Germline V gene data show CDR1 as SGHAT and CDR2 as FQNNGV. V was cut by 0 bases and J by 2 bases, with 14 bases left in between. The CDR3 bases are TGTGCCAGCAGCTTAGAATTTCCAGGGAGTACCAAAAACATTCAGTACTTC. This gives the protein CASSLEFPGSTKNIQYF.

The genes are TRBV5-4 and TRBJ2-1; D may be TRBD2 (6 bases). V shed 0 bases and J shed 4 bases, with 14 bases lying between them. Germline assignment: CDR1 SGHNT and CDR2 YYREEE (reference sequence). The CDR3 has 16 amino acids. The CDR3 DNA is TGTGCCAGCAGCTTGGGGGCGGGGACCTCATACAATGAGCAGTTCTTC. Protein: CASSLGAGTSYNEQFF.

In this sample, this clonotype turned up many times. The chain's CDR3 is CATWGEANTGELFF. CDR3 nucleotide sequence: TGCGCCACCTGGGGGGAGGCGAACACCGGGGAGCTGTTTTTT. The chain has TRBV5-1 and TRBJ2-2; TRBD2 might be the D (6 bases). This CDR3 is built from 14 residues. Germline V CDR1 and CDR2: SGHRS, YFSETQ. V lost 9 bases to trimming and J lost 0 bases, with 12 bases between them.

This chain joins TRBV4-1 and TRBJ2-3, with 8 bases identical to TRBD2. Germline trimming cut 4 bases from V and 6 bases from J; bases unmatched to any gene: 6. Germline lookup yields CDR1 MGHRA and CDR2 YSYEKL. The CDR3 runs to 14 residues. The CDR3 DNA reads as TGCGCCAGCAGCCCGGGGGGGTTGGGGGATACGCAGTATTTT. It yields the protein CASSPGGLGDTQYF.

The chain employs TRBV2 and TRBJ1-5; no clear D. The CDR3 contains 15 residues. V was cut by 4 bases and J by 0 bases, with 10 bases left in between. In germline, CDR1 is SNHLY, CDR2 FYNNEI. The CDR3, as DNA: TGTGCCAGCAGTGTTGACAAATATAGCAATCAGCCCCAGCATTTT. Translated, it gives CASSVDKYSNQPQHF.

This clonotype was seen a handful of times. This chain uses TRBV21-1 with TRBJ2-5; the table's D gene call, TRBD2, was not cross checked with the DNA. TRBV21-1 is classified as a pseudogene. This CDR3 region has 16 residues. The CDR3 loop is CASSKVPLWRQETQYF. The CDR3 bases are TGTGCCAGCAGCAAAGTGCCCCTCTGGCGGCAAGAGACCCAGTACTTC.

The chain links TRBV4-2 to TRBJ2-3; no clear D. Trimming shortened V by 4 bases and J by 5 bases, and 22 bases separated the two germline ends. The CDR3 totals 17 residues. Germline CDR1 LGHNA, CDR2 YNFKEQ. This CDR3 reads CASSLMTLGPSGDTQYF. DNA for the CDR3: TGTGCCAGCAGCCTAATGACTTTAGGGCCATCGGGAGATACGCAGTATTTT.